Listed below are T cell receptor beta chains from one sample, sequenced in a study of radiation and T cells in renal cell carcinoma. Profiled with immunoSEQ multiplex PCR; TCRdb holds only in-frame clones, not every one. The data hold some 120,000 clones, with 80% to 85% observed a single time. The source material was blood, sampled from a patient whose treatment included radiotherapy and nephrectomy. The origin of the receptors is an older woman with renal cell carcinoma. Both conserved end residues are part of each CDR3. A D gene is named only where the DNA matches it firmly. Rows give clone size only sometimes, using once, few, many, or a class for an expanded clone.

>16|.|TRBD2|TRBV5-1|TRBJ2-5
CASSLASGGPQETQYF
TGCGCCAGCAGCTTGGCTAGCGGGGGGCCCCAAGAGACCCAGTACTTC
>14|few|.|TRBV11-2|TRBJ2-7
CASSLEGRYYEQYF
TGTGCCAGCAGCTTAGAAGGCAGATACTACGAGCAGTACTTC
>14|few|TRBD1|TRBV19|TRBJ1-1
CATSPGGRDTEAFF
TGTGCCACCTCCCCAGGGGGAAGGGACACTGAAGCTTTCTTT
>15|.|.|TRBV7-2|TRBJ1-2
CASHTTAGEAYGYTF
TGTGCCAGCCACACGACTGCGGGAGAAGCCTATGGCTACACCTTC
>14|.|.|TRBV6-6|TRBJ2-7
CASSTGLGSEEQYF
TGTGCCAGCAGTACCGGGCTGGGGTCAGAGGAGCAGTACTTC
>15|.|.|TRBV27|TRBJ1-5
CASSTGTGPTRPQHF
TGTGCCAGCAGTACGGGAACAGGACCAACGAGGCCCCAGCATTTT
>11|few|.|TRBV2|TRBJ1-1
CAGAERTEAFF
TGTGCCGGGGCGGAGCGCACTGAAGCTTTCTTT
>14|.|.|TRBV29-1|TRBJ2-3
CSVQIAADTDTQYF
TGCAGCGTTCAGATAGCGGCGGACACAGATACGCAGTATTTT
>14|.|TRBD1|TRBV6-6|TRBJ1-2
CASSYSTGFYGYTF
TGTGCCAGCAGTTACTCGACAGGGTTTTATGGCTACACCTTC
>12|.|.|TRBV7-2|TRBJ1-6
CASSLEWGPLHF
TGTGCCAGCAGCTTAGAGTGGGGGCCCCTCCACTTT
>14|.|.|TRBV9|TRBJ1-1
CASSLRQTNTEAFF
TGTGCCAGCAGCCTTAGACAGACCAACACTGAAGCTTTCTTT
>13|.|.|TRBV7-7|TRBJ1-5
CASSVGEGQPQHF
TGTGCTAGCAGCGTGGGAGAGGGCCAGCCCCAGCATTTT
>14|.|.|TRBV10-3|TRBJ1-1
CAISDQGMNTEAFF
TGTGCCATCAGTGATCAGGGGATGAACACTGAAGCTTTCTTT
>15|.|.|TRBV4-1|TRBJ1-4
CASSLEEGGNEKLFF
TGCGCCAGCAGCCTTGAGGAAGGGGGTAATGAAAAACTGTTTTTT
>14|.|TRBD1|TRBV10-3|TRBJ2-5
CAISPTGGQETQYF
TGTGCCATCAGTCCGACAGGGGGTCAAGAGACCCAGTACTTC
>15|.|.|TRBV9|TRBJ2-1
CASSPAFGTYNEQFF
TGTGCCAGCAGCCCTGCCTTCGGGACCTACAATGAGCAGTTCTTC
>16|.|TRBD1|TRBV28|TRBJ2-7
CAIRQGPLRSSYEQYF
TGTGCCATTAGACAGGGGCCTCTTCGGAGCTCCTACGAGCAGTACTTC
>12|.|.|TRBV19|TRBJ1-1
CASSGQYTEAFF
TGTGCCAGTAGCGGACAGTACACTGAAGCTTTCTTT
>16|once|TRBD1|TRBV27|TRBJ2-3
CASSRQGNGATDTQYF
TGTGCCAGCAGCCGACAGGGTAATGGCGCCACAGATACGCAGTATTTT
>14|.|.|TRBV7-8|TRBJ1-5
CASSLGTLQEPQHF
TGTGCCAGCAGCTTAGGGACTCTCCAGGAGCCCCAGCATTTT
>14|few|TRBD1|TRBV5-6|TRBJ2-1
CASSSMTGGNEQFF
TGTGCCAGCAGCTCGATGACAGGGGGCAATGAGCAGTTCTTC
>11|.|.|TRBV10-1|TRBJ2-3
CASSSGDTQYF
TGCGCCAGCAGTTCGGGAGATACGCAGTATTTT
>13|.|.|TRBV13|TRBJ2-6
CASSLTGANVLTF
TGTGCCAGCAGCTTGACTGGGGCCAACGTCCTGACTTTC
>14|.|.|TRBV7-9|TRBJ2-2
CASQNSGATGELFF
TGTGCCAGCCAAAATTCGGGGGCCACCGGGGAGCTGTTTTTT
>16|.|TRBD1|TRBV5-6|TRBJ1-4
CASSQPGTATNEKLFF
TGTGCCAGCAGCCAACCAGGGACAGCAACTAATGAAAAACTGTTTTTT
>14|.|.|TRBV9|TRBJ1-1
CASSVGPGDTEAFF
TGTGCCAGCAGCGTCGGTCCCGGAGACACTGAAGCTTTCTTT
>19|few|TRBD1|TRBV5-1|TRBJ1-3
CASSLMGQSGLLSGNTIYF
TGCGCCAGCAGCTTAATGGGACAGTCGGGTTTACTCTCTGGAAACACCATATATTTT
>15|.|.|TRBV6-5|TRBJ2-7
CASSYSAGAAYEQYF
TGTGCCAGCAGTTACTCGGCCGGAGCGGCCTACGAGCAGTACTTC
>13|.|.|TRBV7-2|TRBJ2-6
CASSLAGANVLTF
TGTGCCAGCAGCTTAGCTGGGGCCAACGTCCTGACTTTC
>14|once|.|TRBV11-1|TRBJ2-7
CASKKSDSSYEQYF
TGTGCCAGCAAAAAATCCGACAGCTCCTACGAGCAGTACTTC
>16|.|.|TRBV27|TRBJ2-1
CASSSSVPRVRNEQFF
TGTGCCAGCAGTTCGTCTGTGCCCAGGGTGCGGAATGAGCAGTTCTTC
>12|.|.|TRBV10-1|TRBJ1-1
CASRRENTEAFF
TGCGCCAGCAGAAGGGAGAACACTGAAGCTTTCTTT
>11|.|.|TRBV29-1|TRBJ2-4
CSAWSQNIQYF
TGCAGCGCGTGGTCCCAAAACATTCAGTACTTC
>11|.|.|TRBV29-1|TRBJ1-1
CSVARASEAFF
TGCAGCGTTGCCAGGGCTTCTGAAGCTTTCTTT
>13|.|.|TRBV30|TRBJ1-1
CAWNRGGNTEAFF
TGTGCCTGGAATAGGGGAGGGAACACTGAAGCTTTCTTT
>15|.|.|TRBV6-5|TRBJ2-3
CASSRLGVSTDTQYF
TGTGCCAGCAGTCGCCTCGGGGTGAGCACAGATACGCAGTATTTT
>15|once|TRBD2|TRBV27|TRBJ2-1
CASSSTSGRANEQFF
TGTGCCAGCAGTTCGACTAGCGGGAGAGCAAATGAGCAGTTCTTC
>16|.|.|TRBV4-1|TRBJ2-1
CASSQLEDGPWDEQFF
TGCGCCAGCAGCCAATTGGAGGACGGGCCGTGGGATGAGCAGTTCTTC
>17|.|TRBD2|TRBV7-8|TRBJ2-7
CASSLASASGSPYEQYF
TGTGCCAGCAGCTTAGCGTCGGCTAGCGGGAGTCCCTACGAGCAGTACTTC
>17|.|.|TRBV19|TRBJ1-5
CASTPLGNRQVYQPQHF
TGTGCCAGTACCCCCCTAGGGAACAGGCAGGTTTATCAGCCCCAGCATTTT
>16|.|.|TRBV27|TRBJ2-7
CASSPSQGIVPYEQYF
TGTGCCAGCAGCCCATCACAGGGAATAGTACCCTACGAGCAGTACTTC
>13|few|.|TRBV19|TRBJ1-1
CASSIIVRTEAFF
TGTGCCAGTAGTATAATCGTCAGGACTGAAGCTTTCTTT
>16|.|.|TRBV4-1|TRBJ2-3
CASSQAAAAGTDTQYF
TGCGCCAGCAGCCAAGCGGCGGCAGCGGGCACAGATACGCAGTATTTT
>13|.|.|TRBV28|TRBJ2-1
CASNPAGYNEQFF
TGTGCCAGCAACCCCGCCGGGTACAATGAGCAGTTCTTC
>15|.|.|TRBV6-1|TRBJ2-3
CASSESSTSTDTQYF
TGTGCCAGCAGTGAATCGAGTACTAGCACAGATACGCAGTATTTT
>15|.|.|TRBV4-1|TRBJ2-7
CASGQTLVGSYEQYF
TGCGCCAGCGGTCAAACGCTCGTTGGGTCCTACGAGCAGTACTTC
>15|.|.|TRBV6-5|TRBJ2-6
CASSPGHSGANVLTF
TGTGCCAGCAGTCCAGGGCACTCTGGGGCCAACGTCCTGACTTTC
>13|.|TRBD1|TRBV6-6|TRBJ1-2
CASSDRGRYGYTF
TGTGCCAGCAGTGACAGGGGGCGTTATGGCTACACCTTC
>15|.|.|TRBV7-2|TRBJ2-3
CASRPPGTGTDTQYF
TGTGCCAGCAGGCCACCGGGGACCGGCACAGATACGCAGTATTTT
>15|.|.|TRBV10-1|TRBJ2-5
CASSETPGGQETQYF
TGCGCCAGCAGTGAGACCCCAGGGGGGCAAGAGACCCAGTACTTC
>15|few|TRBD1|TRBV7-8|TRBJ2-3
CASSLGGGAGDTQYF
TGTGCCAGCAGCTTAGGAGGGGGCGCGGGAGATACGCAGTATTTT
>17|.|.|TRBV19|TRBJ2-1
CASSIDSGGDSYNEQFF
TGTGCCAGTAGTATAGATTCCGGCGGGGATTCCTACAATGAGCAGTTCTTC
>13|.|.|TRBV6-1|TRBJ1-5
CASSSGSAQPQHF
TGTGCCAGCTCAAGCGGCTCTGCTCAGCCCCAGCATTTT
>13|.|TRBD1|TRBV18|TRBJ1-1
CASSPQGETEAFF
TGTGCCAGCTCACCGCAGGGGGAAACTGAAGCTTTCTTT
>14|.|TRBD1|TRBV5-6|TRBJ1-2
CASSLPQGPYGYTF
TGTGCCAGCAGCTTGCCACAGGGGCCTTATGGCTACACCTTC
>13|few|.|TRBV6-5|TRBJ2-5
CASAPGMRNGQYF
TGTGCCAGCGCCCCAGGGATGAGGAATGGCCAGTACTTC
>15|.|.|TRBV5-1|TRBJ2-3
CASNEQGAGTDTQYF
TGCGCCAGCAACGAACAGGGAGCGGGCACAGATACGCAGTATTTT